The next 29 T cell receptor beta chains were all read from a single sample in a study of tumor and adjacent non-tumor tissue in lung cancer. This sample's RNA came from whole unsorted tissue. Distant lung tissue was collected more than 3 cm away from the tumor edge. A modified ARM-PCR protocol with three rounds of nested PCR amplified TCRbeta. TCRdb re-derived calls from the multiplex PCR reads in MiXCR, one entry per CDR3 protein. The sample shows over 100,000 distinct CDR3 sequences, 62% of them seen only once. Specimen: distant non-tumor lung tissue. The receptors come from a man aged 60 to 69 with non-small cell lung cancer.

A note on this clonotype: The final CDR3 position lacks the conserved phenylalanine or tryptophan, pointing to a likely read error. The chain joins TRBV6-2 or TRBV6-3 to TRBJ1-5; 9 bases fit TRBD1. There are 15 residues in the CDR3. After removal of 2 bases from V and 5 bases from J, the junction contained 4 bases not matched to a gene. Germline lookup yields CDR1 MNHEY and CDR2 SVGEGT. CDR3 region: CASSYLDRGYQPQHL. Written as DNA, the CDR3 is TGTGCCAGCAGTTACCTGGACAGGGGATATCAGCCCCAGCATTTA.

Remarks on this clonotype: The junction differs from germline at one of its ends, possibly a read error. The V call is TRBV6-2 or TRBV6-3, the J call TRBJ2-7, with D perhaps matching TRBD2 (5 bases). CDR3 length: 12 amino acids. Germline CDR1 MNHEY, CDR2 SVGEGT. The DNA of the CDR3 is TGTGTCAGCCTCGGGATGACCTACGAGCTGTACTTC. Translating it yields CVSLGMTYELYF.

The J gene is TRBJ2-5, the V gene TRBV4-2; tentatively, D is TRBD2 (7 bases). Germline assignment: CDR1 LGHNA and CDR2 YNFKEQ. The CDR3 totals 18 residues. CDR3 region: CVGSQGIGGGGMGETQYF. CDR3 nucleotide sequence: TGTGTCGGCAGCCAAGGGATCGGGGGAGGGGGAATGGGTGAGACCCAGTACTTC.

This chain joins TRBV11-2 and TRBJ2-7; D is unresolved. Germline lookup yields CDR1 SGHAT and CDR2 FQNNGV. V was cut by 0 bases and J by 10 bases, with 13 bases left in between. CDR3 length: 13 amino acids. The DNA of the CDR3 is TGTGCCAGCAGCTTAGACCCCCTTAGAGAACAGTACTTC. Translation gives CASSLDPLREQYF.

This clonotype was detected ten times or more. V and J are TRBV12-3 or TRBV12-4 and TRBJ1-5; 8 nucleotides agree with TRBD1. The CDR3 extends over 14 amino acids. V was clipped by 7 bases and J by 6 bases; unmatched bases: 8. Here the CDR3 DNA reads TGTGCCAGCACCGGACAGGGAAGGGCTCAGCCCCAGCATTTT. This translates into CASTGQGRAQPQHF.

The rearrangement links TRBV12-3 or TRBV12-4 to TRBJ1-1; 9 bases line up with TRBD1. The CDR3 loop spans 17 amino acids. V dropped 9 bases and J dropped 0; count of bases not matched to a gene: 14. As DNA, the CDR3 is TGTGCCAGTACCCGCAGCACAGGGACAGGGCTGAACACTGAAGCTTTCTTT. Residues: CASTRSTGTGLNTEAFF.

Only one count was recorded for this clonotype. This rearrangement joins TRBV29-1 to TRBJ2-1; no clear D gene. CDR1 is SQVTM, CDR2 ANQGSEA, per germline. The length of the CDR3 is 11 residues. CDR3: CSGSTDNEQFF. The CDR3, as DNA: TGCAGTGGGTCTACTGACAATGAGCAGTTCTTC.

This clonotype has a count of ten or more. The chain uses TRBV6-5 and TRBJ2-2, with 7 bases lining up with TRBD1. The CDR3 has 15 residues. V lost 2 bases to trimming and J lost 5 bases; unmatched junction nucleotides: 5. From germline, CDR1 is MNHEY and CDR2 SVGAGI. CDR3 residues: CASSYPPDRTGELFF. For the CDR3, the DNA is TGTGCCAGCAGTTACCCGCCGGACAGGACCGGGGAGCTGTTTTTT.

This clonotype was found many times. V and J are TRBV20-1 and TRBJ1-1, with D perhaps TRBD1 (6 bases). Trimming stripped 0 bases from V and 7 bases from J, with 15 bases between. Germline CDR1 is DFQATT and CDR2 is SNEGSKA (reference sequence). The CDR3 consists of 14 residues. The CDR3 spells CSAREGQGMGEAFF. The CDR3 DNA reads as TGCAGTGCTAGAGAGGGGCAGGGGATGGGTGAAGCTTTCTTT.

The CDR3 DNA is TGTGCCAGCAGCTCGGGGTCCGGCTATGGCTACACCTTC. It is translated as CASSSGSGYGYTF. This chain joins TRBV11-2 and TRBJ1-2; no firm D call. V lost 4 bases and J lost 4, with 10 bases in between. The CDR3 contains 13 residues. Germline CDR1 reads SGHAT; CDR2 reads FQNNGV.

This clonotype has more than one count but fewer than ten. In DNA, the CDR3 is TGTGCCTGGAGTACCGACCGGGGTGGTAGTTCACCCCTCCACTTT. Translating gives CAWSTDRGGSSPLHF. The chain joins TRBV30 to TRBJ1-6, with D unresolved. The CDR3 consists of 15 residues. V gave up 2 bases and J gave up 9 bases, with 17 bases separating them. Per germline, CDR1 GTSNPN and CDR2 SVGIG (reference sequence).

This chain joins TRBV29-1 and TRBJ2-2, with TRBD2 identical over 13 bases. Trimming at V came to 5 bases and at J to 2 bases, leaving 8 bases not matched to a gene. The CDR3 spans 17 residues. Germline CDR1 reads SQVTM; CDR2 reads ANQGSEA. In nucleotides, the CDR3 is TGCAGCGTTATGGTGACTAGCGGGAGGATAAACACCGGGGAGCTGTTTTTT. Translating gives CSVMVTSGRINTGELFF.

As to this clonotype: This could be a read error, since a much larger clone is one nucleotide away. The CDR3 DNA is TGCAGTGCTAGAGGGAGTGGAACCACAGATACGCAGTATTTT. As protein: CSARGSGTTDTQYF. This chain joins TRBV20-1 and TRBJ2-3; D remains unclear. Germline V gives CDR1 DFQATT, CDR2 SNEGSKA (reference sequence). V lost 1 base and J 2 bases, leaving 10 bases between the germline ends. This CDR3 has 14 residues.

As for this clonotype: At one of its ends the junction is not consistent with the germline gene, which may arise from a read error. Here the CDR3 reads CASRPRNPADMQYF. The CDR3 bases are TGTGCCAGCCGTCCCAGGAACCCCGCAGATATGCAGTATTTT. The chain is built from TRBV6-5 and TRBJ2-3; D remains ambiguous. Germline V gene lookup returns CDR1 MNHEY and CDR2 SVGAGI. The CDR3 runs to 14 residues.

This clonotype was observed a single time. At one end, the junction sequence differs from germline, possibly due to a read error. The rearrangement uses TRBV6-6 and TRBJ2-1; D possibly corresponds to TRBD2 (6 bases). Germline V CDR1 and CDR2: MNHNY, SVGAGI (reference sequence). The CDR3 loop spans 14 amino acids. The CDR3 sequence is CASSYDPGRNELFF. Here the CDR3 DNA reads TGTGCCAGCAGTTACGATCCAGGGAGGAATGAGCTGTTCTTC.

Note on this clonotype: The missing conserved phenylalanine or tryptophan at the end of this CDR3 makes a read error likely. The chain links TRBV6-6 to TRBJ1-2; weak D call: TRBD1 (6 bases). Germline V gives CDR1 MNHNY, CDR2 SVGAGI (reference sequence). This CDR3 spans 14 amino acids. CDR3 nucleotide sequence: TGTGTCCATGGCCGGGGGGCCACTAACTATGGCTACACCTTA. Translating it yields CVHGRGATNYGYTL.

About this clonotype: Compared with germline, one end of the junction differs, possibly owing to a read error. The chain joins TRBV11-1 to TRBJ2-7; no reliable D call. This CDR3 has 13 amino acids. Germline CDR1 is SGHAT and CDR2 is FQDESV (reference sequence). The CDR3 DNA sequence: TGTGCCAGGGGCAGTACAGAGTCCTACGAGCAATACTTT. Its protein product is CARGSTESYEQYF.

The sample holds many counts of this clonotype. The rearrangement links TRBV11-2 to TRBJ1-2, with TRBD1 matching 9 bases. Germline V gene data show CDR1 as SGHAT and CDR2 as FQNNGV. The J segment lost 4 bases and the V segment lost 0 bases, leaving 6 bases of the junction unmatched. This CDR3 has 16 residues. CDR3 region: CASSLDWTGDSYGYTF. The DNA for the CDR3 is TGTGCCAGCAGCTTAGACTGGACAGGGGACTCCTATGGCTACACCTTC.

V and J are TRBV9 and TRBJ2-5, with a weak D call TRBD2 (6 bases). V gave up 0 bases and J gave up 0 bases, with 12 bases separating them. CDR1 is SGDLS and CDR2 is YYNGEE in the germline V gene. This CDR3 is built from 16 residues. The CDR3 coding sequence is TGTGCCAGCAGCGTAGCCCCCCTAGCGAACCAAGAGACCCAGTACTTC. Protein sequence: CASSVAPLANQETQYF.

CDR3 loop: CASQDPTGTARGELFF. The CDR3 coding sequence is TGCGCCAGCCAAGACCCTACCGGGACCGCGAGAGGGGAGCTGTTTTTT. The chain couples TRBV4-3 to TRBJ2-2, with D perhaps TRBD1 or TRBD2 (5 bases each). The V end was cut by 8 bases, the J end by 8 bases, with 24 bases between. Germline assignment: CDR1 LGHNA and CDR2 YSLEER. CDR3 length: 16 amino acids.

Concerning this clonotype: This may stem from a read error, because a much larger clone lies one nucleotide away. This is likely a read error, given that the CDR3 carries no conserved phenylalanine or tryptophan at its end. The J gene is TRBJ1-4, the V gene TRBV6-1, with 9 positions matching TRBD1. The CDR3 extends over 14 amino acids. With 7 bases clipped from V and 5 bases from J, the junction kept 5 bases outside the gene matches. CDR1 is MNHNS, CDR2 SASEGT, per germline. The CDR3 spells CASTETGGNEKLFL. CDR3 DNA sequence: TGTGCCAGCACCGAGACAGGGGGAAATGAAAAACTGTTTTTG.

Notes on this clonotype: The conserved final phenylalanine or tryptophan is absent from the CDR3, which likely points to a read error. The DNA is left out, because the CDR3 cannot be placed on it with certainty; the CDR3 is given as TCRdb lists it. This chain joins TRBV12-3 or TRBV12-4 and TRBJ1-2; TRBD1, the table's D call, lacks a check against the DNA. The CDR3 sequence runs 17 residues, both termini included. The CDR3 loop is CASSLTAGDSFNYGYTI.

For this clonotype: At one end the junction does not follow the germline gene, possibly because of a read error. The chain employs TRBV20-1 and TRBJ2-1, with 7 nucleotides matching TRBD2. The germline V gene has CDR1 DFQATT and CDR2 SNEGSKA (reference sequence). CDR3 length: 14 amino acids. The CDR3 spells CSARSAGDNNEHFF. In DNA, the CDR3 is TGCAGTGCTAGATCGGCGGGGGATAACAATGAGCACTTCTTC.

Concerning this clonotype: Germline is not matched at one junction end, which may reflect a read error. This rearrangement joins TRBV4-3 to TRBJ2-7; 8 nucleotides line up with TRBD1. CDR3 length equals 15 residues. Germline lookup yields CDR1 LGHNA and CDR2 YSLEER. CDR3 sequence reads: CASNQEDREADEQYF. CDR3 nucleotide sequence: TGCGCTAGCAACCAAGAGGACAGGGAGGCCGACGAGCAGTACTTT.

V usage is TRBV12-3 or TRBV12-4 and J usage is TRBJ2-1, with a tentative D call TRBD1 (5 bases). Trimming left V 5 bases short and J 10 bases short, with 12 bases between. The CDR3 length is 12 residues. The CDR3 spells CASSLVRGEQFF. CDR3 nucleotides: TGTGCCAGCAGTCTTGTTAGGGGCGAGCAGTTCTTC.

About this clonotype: This may stem from a read error, because a much larger clone lies one nucleotide away. The V and J genes are TRBV6-1 and TRBJ2-2, with D uncertain. The CDR3 length is 11 residues. V dropped 4 bases and J dropped 7 bases, with 4 bases sitting between them. The germline gives CDR1 MNHNS, CDR2 SASEGT. CDR3 residues: CASSVVGELFF. CDR3 coding DNA: TGTGCCAGCAGTGTAGTCGGGGAGCTGTTTTTT.

This clonotype came up a few times. This may be a read error: a much more frequent sequence differs by one nucleotide. This sequence joins TRBV6-5 and TRBJ2-3; 7 nucleotides agree with TRBD2. The CDR3 is 16 amino acids. Germline CDR1 reads MNHEY; CDR2 reads SVGAGI. The CDR3 nucleotides are TGTGCCAACAGTTATGGGTGGCGGGGGTTCGTAGATACGCAGTATTTT. Amino acids: CANSYGWRGFVDTQYF.

A word on this clonotype: With a much larger clone just one base away, this may be a read error. The CDR3 loop is CSDTGADEQYF. CDR3 in DNA: TGCAGTGATACAGGGGCAGACGAGCAGTACTTC. The chain joins TRBV20-1 to TRBJ2-7; 7 bases are shared with TRBD1. In germline, CDR1 is DFQATT, CDR2 SNEGSKA (reference sequence). Unmatched junction bases numbered 5, after V lost 7 bases and J lost 5 bases. The CDR3 consists of 11 residues.

Comment on this clonotype: With a much larger clone just one base away, this may be a read error. V usage is TRBV6-2 or TRBV6-3 and J usage is TRBJ2-5; 13 nucleotides agree with TRBD2. Germline CDR1 MNHEY, CDR2 SVGEGT. CDR3 length equals 15 residues. The trim removed 5 bases at V and 5 bases at J, leaving 5 bases unmatched. CDR3 protein: CASSDGLAGEETQYF. The CDR3 nucleotides are TGTGCCAGCAGTGATGGACTAGCGGGGGAGGAGACCCAGTACTTC.